The rows below give T cell receptor beta chains drawn from one sample of a study of T cell repertoires in cytomegalovirus infection. TCRdb itself ran the reads through MiXCR, one entry per CDR3 protein. The table has fewer than 650,000 distinct CDR3 sequences, 40% seen once. Which antigens these TCRs recognize remains unknown. Here the sequenced sample was cultured PBMCs, taken from culture after CMV antigen stimulation. The receptor source for this set is a human donor in good health (CMV status not recorded). Some clones in this sample may be carry-over from other donors' samples. CDR3s include the opening cysteine and the closing phenylalanine or tryptophan. The D gene is left open where the match is weak. Clone size appears in some rows only: once, few, many, or a class for an expanded clone.

>TRBJ2-1|.|many|TRBV7-2
TGTGCCAGCAGCTCAGAACTGAACAATGAGCAGTTCTTC
CASSSELNNEQFF
>TRBJ2-6|.|.|TRBV3-1
TGTGCCAGCAGCCAAACCACGGTCGTTGGGGCCAACGTCCTGACTTTC
CASSQTTVVGANVLTF
>TRBJ2-1|.|.|TRBV7-4
TGTGCCAGCAGCCCCGTTTCCACCCCCTACTACAATGAGCAGTTCTTC
CASSPVSTPYYNEQFF
>TRBJ1-1|.|few|TRBV10-3
TGTGCCATCAGTGAGTCGTGGGAGAACACTGAAGCTTTCTTT
CAISESWENTEAFF
>TRBJ2-7|TRBD1|many|TRBV7-2
TGTGCCAGCAGCCCAGCCGGGACAGGCTCCTACGAGCAGTACTTC
CASSPAGTGSYEQYF
>TRBJ2-2|.|once|TRBV9
TGTGCCAGCAGCGTAGCTGGGGGGACAGCTAAAACCGGGGAGCTGTTTTTT
CASSVAGGTAKTGELFF
>TRBJ2-5|TRBD2|many|TRBV11-2
TGTGCCAGCAGCTTAGTGCGCGGGACTAGCGGGATCGGAAGGTTCCGATTTGGGACCCAGTACTTC
CASSLVRGTSGIGRFRFGTQYF
>TRBJ1-1|.|many|TRBV7-6
TGTGCCAGCAGCCGTGGATTGAACACTGAAGCTTTCTTT
CASSRGLNTEAFF
>TRBJ1-2|.|.|TRBV7-2
TGTGCCAGCAGCTTAGCCGGGGGGGATAACTATGGCTACACCTTC
CASSLAGGDNYGYTF
>TRBJ2-6|.|few|TRBV19
TGTGCCAGTAGTCGGGGCACCGGGGCCAACGTCCTGACTTTC
CASSRGTGANVLTF
>TRBJ2-1|TRBD2|.|TRBV2
TGTGCCAGCAGTGTCCTAGCGGGGGGACATGAGCAGTTCTTC
CASSVLAGGHEQFF
>TRBJ2-3|.|.|TRBV6-2/TRBV6-3
TGTGCCAGCTCCCGACCATCGCATTCCACAGATACGCAGTATTTT
CASSRPSHSTDTQYF
>TRBJ1-5|.|.|TRBV7-9
TGTGCCAGCAGCTCATCGGACAGTAGCAATCAGCCCCAGCATTTT
CASSSSDSSNQPQHF
>TRBJ2-3|.|few|TRBV4-1
TGCGCCAGCAGCCAAGGGACAGTTTACGCCGATACGCAGTATTTT
CASSQGTVYADTQYF
>TRBJ1-5|.|.|TRBV14
TGTGCCAGCAGCCAAGCCCACCCGGAGACAGGTCCACAGACAAATAGCAATCAGCCCCAGCATTTT
CASSQAHPETGPQTNSNQPQHF
>TRBJ2-2|TRBD1|.|TRBV27
TGTGCCAGCAAGCCGGACAGGGAACGTAACACCGGGGAGCTGTTTTTT
CASKPDRERNTGELFF
>TRBJ2-1|.|.|TRBV27
TGTGCCAGCACCACCTTAGGACGCAACAATGAGCAGTTCTTC
CASTTLGRNNEQFF
>TRBJ1-1|.|.|TRBV12-3/TRBV12-4
TGTGCCAGCGGACAGCTCGGGACTGAAGCTTTCTTT
CASGQLGTEAFF
>TRBJ2-7|.|few|TRBV10-3
TGTGCCATCAGTGAGCGCGACAAACCCTACGAGCAGTACTTC
CAISERDKPYEQYF
>TRBJ1-1|.|.|TRBV5-1
TGCGCCAGCAGCTTTGAACGGCATGACACTGAAGCTTTCTTT
CASSFERHDTEAFF
>TRBJ2-3|.|few|TRBV12-3/TRBV12-4
TGTGCCAGCAGTTTTCGGGGGCCCCCAGATACGCAGTATTTT
CASSFRGPPDTQYF
>TRBJ2-3|.|.|TRBV2
TGTGCCAGCAAGGGCTATTTCTTATCTAGCACAGATACGCAGTATTTT
CASKGYFLSSTDTQYF
>TRBJ2-1|.|.|TRBV7-8
TGTGCCAGCAGCTTAGGGAGGGGCGTACCCTACAATGAGCAGTTCTTC
CASSLGRGVPYNEQFF
>TRBJ2-3|.|.|TRBV27
TGTGCCACGGGCCCGGTAGTGGCTAGCGCGCCTGCAGATACGCAGTATTTT
CATGPVVASAPADTQYF
>TRBJ2-5|.|.|TRBV12-5
TGTGCTAGTGGTTTGAGTGACCAAGAGACCCAGTACTTC
CASGLSDQETQYF
>TRBJ2-7|TRBD2|many|TRBV7-6
TGTGCCAGCAGCCAGGGCGGGGGAGACTACGCGCAGTACTTC
CASSQGGGDYAQYF
>TRBJ2-1|TRBD2|few|TRBV7-2
TGTGCCAGCAGCCGACTAGCGGGGGGGCCAGGAAATGAGCAGTTCTTC
CASSRLAGGPGNEQFF
>TRBJ1-5|.|few|TRBV12-3/TRBV12-4
TGTGCCAGTTCAAGGGGGGCTAGCAATCAGCCCCAGCATTTT
CASSRGASNQPQHF
>TRBJ2-1|.|few|TRBV4-1
TGCGCCAGCAGCCATCACATACCGACCAGAGGGGAACACAATGAGCAGTTCTTC
CASSHHIPTRGEHNEQFF
>TRBJ1-2|.|.|TRBV5-4
TGTGCCAGCAGACCTCCGGCTATTGATGGCTACACCTTC
CASRPPAIDGYTF
>TRBJ1-5|.|many|TRBV7-9
TGTGCCAGCAGCTTAGTGGGGGCTCAGCCCCAGCATTTT
CASSLVGAQPQHF
>TRBJ2-7|TRBD2|.|TRBV2
TGTGCCAGCAACGAAGCGGGGGGCACCGTCGAGCAGTACTTC
CASNEAGGTVEQYF
>TRBJ1-4|.|few|TRBV4-1
TGCGCCAGCAGCCAGGCGCCAGGACTTGGGAAGCTGTTTTTT
CASSQAPGLGKLFF
>TRBJ2-5|TRBD1|few|TRBV12-3/TRBV12-4
TGTGCCAGCAGCCGGGACAGGAGCGAGACCCAGTACTTC
CASSRDRSETQYF
>TRBJ1-2|.|.|TRBV5-5
TGTGCCAGCAGCCTGATCGAAGCTAACTATGGCTACACCTTC
CASSLIEANYGYTF
>TRBJ2-5|.|many|TRBV7-2
TGTGCCAGCAGCTTAGGAGGGGTCGGGGAGACCCAGTACTTC
CASSLGGVGETQYF
>TRBJ2-1|TRBD2|few|TRBV19
TGTGCCAGTAGTATAGTTGGGACTAGCGGGCACAATGAGCAGTTCTTC
CASSIVGTSGHNEQFF
>TRBJ1-4|.|.|TRBV11-2
TGTGCCAGCAGCCCCCCTGGAAGGGATGAAAAACTGTTTTTT
CASSPPGRDEKLFF
>TRBJ2-7|TRBD2|.|TRBV6-6
TGTGCCAGCAGTTACGCCGGGACTACCCACCCCTCCGAGCAGTACTTC
CASSYAGTTHPSEQYF
>TRBJ1-5|.|.|TRBV19
TGTGCCAGTAGGCCTCCGGGACAAGGTAGCAATCAGCCCCAGCATTTT
CASRPPGQGSNQPQHF
>TRBJ2-7|TRBD1|.|TRBV6-5
TGTGCCAGCAAGGGGGCATACGAGCAGTACTTC
CASKGAYEQYF
>TRBJ2-5|.|.|TRBV6-1
TGTGCCAGCAGTTACGGAACATTAAGGACCCTTCGCACCCAGTACTTC
CASSYGTLRTLRTQYF
>TRBJ2-5|.|few|TRBV7-2
TGTGCCAGCAGCCCGGATCGACTGGTGGGAGAGACCCAGTACTTC
CASSPDRLVGETQYF
>TRBJ1-5|TRBD1|many|TRBV12-3/TRBV12-4
TGTGCCAGCAGCCCCGGACAGGGGAATCAGCCCCAGCATTTT
CASSPGQGNQPQHF
>TRBJ2-3|.|few|TRBV7-6
TGTGCCAGCAGCTTAGACGGACTACGCACAGATACGCAGTATTTT
CASSLDGLRTDTQYF
>TRBJ2-7|.|.|TRBV7-8
TGTGCCAGCAGCTTAGAGATCAGCTACGAGCAGTACTTC
CASSLEISYEQYF
>TRBJ2-3|.|.|TRBV7-8
TGTGCCAGCAGCTTAGCGCCAACGGGGCGGACGACAGATACGCAGTATTTT
CASSLAPTGRTTDTQYF
>TRBJ1-3|.|few|TRBV10-3
TGTGCCATCAGTGAATACGGGTTCTCTGGAAACACCATATATTTT
CAISEYGFSGNTIYF
>TRBJ1-2|.|.|TRBV7-6
TGTGCCAGCAGCTTAGACTCCGGGGTCTATGGCTACACCTTC
CASSLDSGVYGYTF
>TRBJ2-3|TRBD2|.|TRBV7-8
TGTGCCAGCAGCTTCAACGCGGCTAGCGGGAGCTCCCGCACACATACGCAGTATTTT
CASSFNAASGSSRTHTQYF
>TRBJ2-7|TRBD1|.|TRBV20-1
TGCAGTGCGATCCGCCTCGGGACAGGGATGAGCGAGCAGTACTTC
CSAIRLGTGMSEQYF
>TRBJ1-6|.|.|TRBV7-2
TGTGCCAGCAGCTTAGAATGGTGGCAGCTAAATAATTCACCCCTCCACTTT
CASSLEWWQLNNSPLHF